Below, 32 T cell receptor beta chains from the same sample are listed, as sequenced in a study of shared clonotypes between healthy human individuals. Produced via immunoSEQ multiplex PCR; TCRdb's table is partial and in-frame only. The table has approximately 2.4 million clones, 90% to 96% seen once. Sequenced: naive CD4+ T cells sorted from blood. Subset indicated: CD45RA+ positively selected. These receptors all come from a man aged 18 to 30 in good health.

The V gene is TRBV2, the J gene TRBJ2-1; 8 nucleotides align to TRBD2. The CDR3 sequence is 12 residues long. Germline V lookup: CDR1 SNHLY, CDR2 FYNNEI. V shed 7 bases, J shed 10 bases, and the junction held 6 bases outside the gene matches. The DNA for the CDR3 is TGTGCCAGCAAGACTAGCGTAGGGGAGCAGTTCTTC. It translates to CASKTSVGEQFF.

The chain recombines TRBV4-1 with TRBJ2-7; D remains unclear. The ends were cut back, 0 bases at V and 3 bases at J, with 9 bases in the middle. Germline CDR1 MGHRA, CDR2 YSYEKL. CDR3 length: 14 amino acids. The CDR3 nucleotides are TGCGCCAGCAGCCAAGATCGGGTGCTCTACGAGCAGTACTTC. It encodes CASSQDRVLYEQYF.

J is TRBJ2-7 and V is TRBV7-2, with D perhaps matching TRBD1 or TRBD2 (5 bases each). CDR3 length: 14 amino acids. CDR1 SGHTA and CDR2 FQGNSA come from the germline V gene. Trimming shortened V by 1 base and J by 5 bases, and 12 bases separated the two germline ends. CDR3 sequence reads: CASSLGDRPHEQYF. The CDR3 region has the DNA TGTGCCAGCAGCTTAGGGGACCGCCCCCACGAGCAGTACTTC.

On this clone: The sample contains more than one DNA sequence encoding this CDR3. The CDR3 reads CASSYFRGQPQHF. CDR3 nucleotides: TGTGCCAGCAGTTACTTCAGGGGTCAGCCCCAGCATTTT. V usage is TRBV6-5 and J usage is TRBJ1-5, with a weak D call TRBD1 (6 bases). Trimming left V 1 base short and J 6 bases short, with 7 bases between. Germline CDR1 reads MNHEY; CDR2 reads SVGAGI. This CDR3 has 13 amino acids.

The chain joins TRBV5-6 to TRBJ1-1, with TRBD1 matching 10 bases. V lost 4 bases, J lost 5 bases, and 8 bases stayed unmatched. CDR1 SGHDT and CDR2 YYEEEE come from the germline V gene. The CDR3 is 15 residues long. CDR3 amino acids: CASSPDRGLGTEAFF. DNA for the CDR3: TGTGCCAGCAGCCCTGACAGGGGGCTAGGAACTGAAGCTTTCTTT.

The V and J genes are TRBV6-6 and TRBJ1-5, with D unresolved. The CDR3 runs to 15 residues. Looked up from germline, CDR1 is MNHNY and CDR2 is SVGAGI (reference sequence). Trimming removed 6 bases at V and 0 bases at J, with 12 bases between. In DNA, the CDR3 is TGTGCCAGCAGCATCCCGGGGATTAGCAATCAGCCCCAGCATTTT. Amino acids: CASSIPGISNQPQHF.

The chain carries TRBV9 and TRBJ1-1, with TRBD1 matching over 9 bases. Germline trimming cut 3 bases from V and 6 bases from J; bases unmatched to any gene: 6. CDR1 is SGDLS and CDR2 is YYNGEE in the germline V gene. The CDR3 runs 14 residues. Written as DNA, the CDR3 is TGTGCCAGCAGCGCCGAGAGGGACAGGGCTGAAGCTTTCTTT. Translating it yields CASSAERDRAEAFF.

This rearrangement joins TRBV28 to TRBJ1-1; 7 bases match TRBD1. The germline CDR1 and CDR2 sequences are MDHEN and SYDVKM. The V segment lost 4 bases and the J segment 10 bases; nucleotides outside the gene matches: 15. CDR3 size: 15 residues. The CDR3 sequence is CASSSPQGPRGGAFF. The CDR3 DNA sequence: TGTGCCAGCAGTTCCCCCCAAGGCCCCAGGGGGGGAGCTTTCTTT.

The J gene is TRBJ2-2, the V gene TRBV30; D is perhaps TRBD1 or TRBD2 (5 bases each). Germline CDR1 and CDR2: GTSNPN and SVGIG (reference sequence). The V end lost 2 bases, the J end lost 5 bases, and 12 bases lay between the germline ends. This CDR3 contains 14 residues. The CDR3 DNA follows: TGTGCCTGGAGTTCAGGGTCGGGAACCGGGGAGCTGTTTTTT. Encoded protein: CAWSSGSGTGELFF.

The chain uses TRBV6-5 and TRBJ1-6; no definite D call. Trimming pared 2 bases from V and 3 bases from J, leaving 8 bases between. This CDR3 is built from 15 residues. Germline V gene data show CDR1 as MNHEY and CDR2 as SVGAGI. The CDR3 region has the DNA TGTGCCAGCAGTTACGCGGGGAACTATAATTCACCCCTCCACTTT. As protein: CASSYAGNYNSPLHF.

The chain couples TRBV28 to TRBJ1-2; 7 bases map to TRBD1. The CDR3 loop spans 14 amino acids. Looked up from germline, CDR1 is MDHEN and CDR2 is SYDVKM. With 10 bases clipped from V and 2 bases from J, the junction kept 10 bases outside the gene matches. CDR3 in DNA: TGTGCCACCCGTCCCGGGACAGAAAACTATGGCTACACCTTC. It translates to CATRPGTENYGYTF.

V usage is TRBV6-1 and J usage is TRBJ1-1; the D is unclear. V shed 6 bases and J shed 1 base, with 12 bases lying between them. Germline CDR1 reads MNHNS; CDR2 reads SASEGT. The CDR3 covers 14 residues. CDR3 in amino acids: CASRPGPPNTEAFF. In DNA, the CDR3 is TGTGCCAGCAGGCCCGGGCCCCCGAACACTGAAGCTTTCTTT.

V gene TRBV11-2 combines with J gene TRBJ2-7; TRBD1 matches 8 bases. V was pared by 1 base and J by 7 bases, with 3 bases of the junction left unmatched. Per germline, CDR1 SGHAT and CDR2 FQNNGV. This CDR3 is built from 13 residues. The CDR3 loop reads CASSLGDRGEQYF. CDR3 nucleotide sequence: TGTGCCAGCAGCTTAGGAGACAGGGGAGAGCAGTACTTC.

The genes are TRBV28 and TRBJ2-5; TRBD2 might be the D (6 bases). Trimming removed 5 bases from V and 4 bases from J, with 17 bases in between. The germline V gene has CDR1 MDHEN and CDR2 SYDVKM. This CDR3 is built from 15 residues. Here the CDR3 DNA reads TGTGCCAGCAGTAAGCCGGGAGTTTTAGGAGAGACCCAGTACTTC. Its translation is CASSKPGVLGETQYF. Full variable domain (rest looked up from reference TRBV28 and TRBJ2-5): DVKVTQSSRYLVKRTGEKVFLECVQDMDHENMFWYRQDPGLGLRLIYFSYDVKMKEKGDIPEGYSVSREKKERFSLILESASTNQTSMYLCASSKPGVLGETQYFGPGTRLLVL.

V and J are TRBV7-2 and TRBJ1-1; unclear D gene. V lost 5 bases and J 1 base, leaving 8 bases between the germline ends. CDR1 is SGHTA and CDR2 is FQGNSA in the germline V gene. The CDR3 runs to 13 residues. The CDR3 nucleotides are TGTGCCAGCAGCACAGTGGCGAACACTGAAGCTTTCTTT. It translates to CASSTVANTEAFF.

The chain has TRBV5-1 and TRBJ1-1; 7 nucleotides agree with TRBD1. Germline CDR1 SGHRS, CDR2 YFSETQ. V shed 0 bases and J 4 bases; nucleotides not matched to a gene: 6. The CDR3 spans 15 residues. CDR3 sequence: CASSLVTGSPTEAFF. In DNA, the CDR3 is TGCGCCAGCAGCTTGGTGACAGGGTCCCCCACTGAAGCTTTCTTT.

The rearrangement joins TRBV29-1 to TRBJ2-7; a possible D gene is TRBD1 (5 bases). The CDR3 is 11 amino acids. The V end lost 4 bases, the J end lost 3 bases, and 7 bases lay between the germline ends. Per germline, CDR1 SQVTM and CDR2 ANQGSEA. CDR3 in amino acids: CSVVQVYEQYF. CDR3 nucleotide sequence: TGCAGCGTTGTACAGGTCTACGAGCAGTACTTC.

This clone has only one observation. The chain joins TRBV11-2 to TRBJ2-5; D not resolved. The CDR3 covers 15 residues. V was cut by 0 bases and J by 4 bases, with 12 bases left in between. CDR1 and CDR2 from the germline V gene are SGHAT and FQNNGV. The DNA of the CDR3 is TGTGCCAGCAGCTTAGATGGGTGGAGTGGAGAGACCCAGTACTTC. Protein sequence: CASSLDGWSGETQYF.

The chain has TRBV5-6 and TRBJ2-5, with 7 nucleotides matching TRBD2. From germline, CDR1 is SGHDT and CDR2 YYEEEE. This CDR3 comprises 14 residues. The V segment lost 2 bases and the J segment 2 bases; nucleotides outside the gene matches: 3. CDR3 DNA: TGTGCCAGCAGCTTCGGACTAGGGCAAGAGACCCAGTACTTC. It is translated as CASSFGLGQETQYF.

The chain recombines TRBV2 with TRBJ2-6, with 7 bases that match TRBD1. There are 16 residues in the CDR3. Trimming removed 4 bases from V and 4 bases from J; junction bases left unmatched: 7. Germline-derived CDR1 and CDR2 are SNHLY and FYNNEI. CDR3 nucleotide sequence: TGTGCCAGCAGTGCCCGGACAGGCGTGGGGGCCAACGTCCTGACTTTC. This encodes CASSARTGVGANVLTF.

The chain employs TRBV9 and TRBJ2-2; the match to TRBD1 covers 9 bases. With V trimmed by 2 bases and J by 1 base, 6 bases remained unmatched. This CDR3 has 17 amino acids. Germline-derived CDR1 and CDR2 are SGDLS and YYNGEE. The CDR3 DNA reads TGTGCCAGCAGCGTTACAGGGGGCACTCTGAACACCGGGGAGCTGTTTTTT. This gives the protein CASSVTGGTLNTGELFF.

V is TRBV6-1 and J is TRBJ2-1, with D tentatively TRBD2 (6 bases). This CDR3 region has 14 residues. CDR1 and CDR2 (germline): MNHNS, SASEGT. Between the trimmed V and J ends, which lost 3 bases and 7 bases, there was a span of 13 bases. CDR3: CASSEQTRGNEQFF. For the CDR3, the DNA is TGTGCCAGCAGTGAGCAGACCCGGGGGAATGAGCAGTTCTTC.

This chain connects TRBV18 to TRBJ2-4, with 14 bases aligning to TRBD2. The germline V gene encodes CDR1 KGHSH and CDR2 LQKENI. Unmatched junction bases numbered 12, after V lost 4 bases and J lost 7 bases. The CDR3 runs 18 residues. CDR3 amino acids: CASSLRGLAGGDPNIQYF. The CDR3 DNA reads as TGTGCCAGCTCACTGAGAGGACTAGCGGGAGGCGACCCCAACATTCAGTACTTC.

V and J are TRBV6-5 and TRBJ1-1, with a weak D call TRBD1 (5 bases). V lost 2 bases, J lost 7 bases, and 17 bases lay in between. The length of the CDR3 is 15 residues. CDR1 MNHEY and CDR2 SVGAGI come from the germline V gene. The CDR3 sequence: CASSYPRGRGFEAFF. In DNA form, the CDR3 reads TGTGCCAGCAGTTACCCTCGGGGCCGGGGCTTTGAAGCTTTCTTT.

The J gene is TRBJ1-5, the V gene TRBV29-1; 9 bases agree with TRBD1. The junction had 3 bases not matched to a gene; V was cut back by 1 base and J by 5 bases. CDR3 size: 14 residues. CDR1 SQVTM and CDR2 ANQGSEA come from the germline V gene. CDR3 coding DNA: TGCAGCGTTGAAGGGGACAGGGAGGATCAGCCCCAGCATTTT. Amino acids: CSVEGDREDQPQHF.

The gene calls are TRBV21-1 and TRBJ2-3; TRBD1, the table's D call, was not compared with the DNA. TRBV21-1 is a recognized pseudogene. CDR3 length: 13 residues. CDR3 in amino acids: CASSRDNTDTQYF. The CDR3 DNA is TGTGCCAGCAGCCGGGACAACACAGATACGCAGTATTTT.

The V call is TRBV30, the J call TRBJ2-7; TRBD1 agrees at 7 bases. The J segment lost 0 bases and the V segment lost 0 bases, leaving 5 bases of the junction unmatched. Germline CDR1 GTSNPN, CDR2 SVGIG (reference sequence). This CDR3 contains 15 residues. The CDR3: CAWSVESGGSYEQYF. DNA of the CDR3: TGTGCCTGGAGTGTAGAGTCAGGGGGCTCCTACGAGCAGTACTTC.

In regard to this clone: Other DNA sequences within the sample encode an identical CDR3. This chain joins TRBV6-5 and TRBJ1-1, with TRBD1 as a possible D gene (6 bases). This CDR3 is 13 amino acids long. CDR1 and CDR2 from the germline V gene are MNHEY and SVGAGI. Trimming removed 6 bases from V and 5 bases from J, with 13 bases in between. DNA of the CDR3: TGTGCCAGCAGCAAGGGGGGGCGGACTGAAGCTTTCTTT. This gives the protein CASSKGGRTEAFF.

This chain links TRBV4-1 with TRBJ1-1; 9 nucleotides match TRBD1. The CDR3 is 15 amino acids. Germline-derived CDR1 and CDR2 are MGHRA and YSYEKL. Trimming removed 4 bases from V and 5 bases from J; junction bases left unmatched: 8. The CDR3 reads CASSPNRGRRTEAFF. CDR3 nucleotides: TGCGCCAGCAGCCCAAACAGGGGGCGGAGGACTGAAGCTTTCTTT.

Notes on this clone: This sample includes further DNA sequences coding for the same CDR3. The CDR3 DNA sequence: TGTGCCAGCAGTGAACCTACAGGGACTAATGAAAAACTGTTTTTT. Protein sequence: CASSEPTGTNEKLFF. The chain combines TRBV25-1 with TRBJ1-4, with D possibly matching TRBD1 (6 bases). CDR1 is MGHDK, CDR2 SYGVNS, per germline. The CDR3 runs to 15 residues. Trimming left V 2 bases short and J 2 bases short, with 9 bases between.

This chain links TRBV19 with TRBJ1-1, with D uncertain. Germline V CDR1 and CDR2: LNHDA, SQIVND (reference sequence). The CDR3 is 14 amino acids. The germline V and J ends were trimmed by 8 bases and 2 bases, with 15 bases remaining between them. CDR3 sequence: CASSRRELNTEAFF. In DNA form, the CDR3 reads TGTGCCAGTTCCCGCCGGGAGCTAAACACTGAAGCTTTCTTT.

The chain employs TRBV14 and TRBJ1-2, with D possibly TRBD1 on 5 matching bases. V was cut by 0 bases and J by 8 bases, with 16 bases left in between. Germline loops: CDR1 SGHDN, CDR2 FVKESK. The CDR3 totals 15 residues. The CDR3 loop reads CASSQDGAGTRGYTF. In DNA, the CDR3 is TGTGCCAGCAGCCAAGATGGGGCAGGGACTCGGGGCTACACCTTC.